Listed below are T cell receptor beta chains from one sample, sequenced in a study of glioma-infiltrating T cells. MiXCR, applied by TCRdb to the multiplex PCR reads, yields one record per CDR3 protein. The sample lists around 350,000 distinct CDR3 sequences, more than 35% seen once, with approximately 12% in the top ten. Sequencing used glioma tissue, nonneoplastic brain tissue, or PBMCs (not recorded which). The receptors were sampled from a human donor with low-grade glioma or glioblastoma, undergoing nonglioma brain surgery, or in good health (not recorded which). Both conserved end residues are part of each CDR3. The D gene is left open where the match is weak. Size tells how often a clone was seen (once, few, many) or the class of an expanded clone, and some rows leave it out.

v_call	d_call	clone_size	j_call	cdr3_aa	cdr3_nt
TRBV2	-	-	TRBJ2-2	CASRQWDTGELFF	TGTGCCAGTAGACAGTGGGACACCGGGGAGCTGTTTTTT
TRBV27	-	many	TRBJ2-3	CASSPTGPGTDTQYF	TGTGCCAGCAGTCCTACAGGTCCGGGCACAGATACGCAGTATTTT
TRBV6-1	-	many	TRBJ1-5	CASSGRLRDQPQHF	TGTGCCAGCTCGGGACGGCTTAGGGATCAGCCCCAGCATTTT
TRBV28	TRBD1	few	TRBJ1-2	CASSPTGTGGKGYTF	TGTGCCAGCAGTCCAACCGGGACAGGGGGGAAGGGCTACACCTTC
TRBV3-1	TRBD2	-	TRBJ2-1	CASSRGTSGNPYNEQFF	TGTGCCAGCAGCCGAGGGACTAGCGGAAACCCCTACAATGAGCAGTTCTTC
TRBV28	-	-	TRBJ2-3	CASSPPVRTQYF	TGTGCCAGCAGCCCACCTGTTCGGACGCAGTATTTT
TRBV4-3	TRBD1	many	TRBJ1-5	CASSQGVQGGQPQHF	TGCGCCAGCAGCCAAGGGGTACAGGGGGGTCAGCCCCAGCATTTT
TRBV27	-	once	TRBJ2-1	CASTSTGFGPYNEHFF	TGTGCCAGCACCTCCACAGGGTTTGGGCCCTACAATGAGCACTTCTTC
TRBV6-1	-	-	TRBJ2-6	CATRVGTKSRANVLTF	TGTGCCACTAGGGTCGGGACAAAGTCTCGGGCCAACGTCCTGACTTTC
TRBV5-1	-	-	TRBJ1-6	CASGESNSPLHF	TGCGCCAGCGGAGAGAGTAATTCACCCCTCCACTTT
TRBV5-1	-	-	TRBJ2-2	CASSLGQGPGTGELFF	TGCGCCAGCAGCTTGGGGCAGGGGCCGGGCACCGGGGAGCTGTTTTTT
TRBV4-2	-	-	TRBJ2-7	CASSPTVQTNFLYEQYF	TGTGCCAGCAGCCCTACGGTACAGACCAACTTTCTATACGAGCAGTACTTC
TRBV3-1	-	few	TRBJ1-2	CASVGYYGYTF	TGTGCCAGCGTCGGGTACTATGGCTACACCTTC
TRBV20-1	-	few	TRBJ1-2	CLGGFNYGYTF	TGCTTGGGGGGCTTTAACTATGGCTACACCTTC
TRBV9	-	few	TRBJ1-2	CASSVSGSRESTYGYTF	TGTGCCAGCAGCGTATCAGGGTCCAGGGAATCTACGTATGGCTACACCTTC
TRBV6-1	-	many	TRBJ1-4	CASSGYPNNEKLFF	TGTGCCAGCAGTGGGTATCCCAATAATGAAAAACTGTTTTTT
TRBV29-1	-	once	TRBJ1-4	CSAGPGQYEKLFF	TGCAGCGCCGGACCGGGACAATATGAAAAACTGTTTTTT
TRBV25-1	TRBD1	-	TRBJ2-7	CASSSVWTGRYEQYF	TGTGCCAGCAGTTCGGTTTGGACAGGGCGCTACGAGCAGTACTTC
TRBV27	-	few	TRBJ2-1	CASSLGVQRRSSYNEQFF	TGTGCCAGCAGTTTAGGGGTCCAACGAAGGAGCTCCTACAATGAGCAGTTCTTC
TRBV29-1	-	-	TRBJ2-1	CSVEDLLVGVANEQFF	TGCAGCGTTGAAGATCTACTAGTGGGAGTCGCCAATGAGCAGTTCTTC
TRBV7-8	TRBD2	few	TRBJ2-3	CASSLKRTSGRDGDTQYF	TGTGCCAGCAGCTTAAAGAGGACTAGCGGGAGGGATGGAGATACGCAGTATTTT
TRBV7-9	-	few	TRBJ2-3	CASSPERSRGTDTQYF	TGTGCCAGCAGCCCCGAACGGTCCCGCGGCACAGATACGCAGTATTTT
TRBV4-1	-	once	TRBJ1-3	CGSSRSLTGNTIYF	TGCGGCAGCAGCCGGAGCCTCACTGGAAACACCATATATTTT
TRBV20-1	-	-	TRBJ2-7	CSASGDTIYEQYF	TGCAGTGCTAGTGGGGACACCATCTACGAGCAGTACTTC
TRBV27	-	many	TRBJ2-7	CASSLWGTHEQYF	TGTGCCAGCAGTTTATGGGGAACCCACGAGCAGTACTTC
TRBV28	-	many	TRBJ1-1	CASSWIKAEAFF	TGTGCCAGCAGTTGGATCAAGGCTGAAGCTTTCTTT
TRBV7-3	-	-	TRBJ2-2	CASSPISTGELFF	TGTGCCAGCAGCCCTATCTCCACCGGGGAGCTGTTTTTT
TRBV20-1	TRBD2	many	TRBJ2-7	CSARPGTSGSYEQYF	TGCAGTGCTAGGCCCGGGACTAGCGGCTCCTACGAGCAGTACTTC
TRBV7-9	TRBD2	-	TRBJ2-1	CASSLAVLAGPNEQFF	TGTGCCAGCAGCTTAGCGGTCCTAGCGGGACCCAATGAGCAGTTCTTC
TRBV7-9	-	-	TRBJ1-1	CASSPGRTEAFF	TGTGCCAGCAGCCCGGGGCGAACTGAAGCTTTCTTT
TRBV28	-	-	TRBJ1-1	CASSLGGIGHREAFF	TGTGCCAGCAGTTTAGGCGGGATTGGCCACCGCGAAGCTTTCTTT
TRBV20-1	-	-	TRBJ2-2	CSAARDLQPGELFF	TGCAGTGCCGCTCGGGACCTACAGCCCGGGGAGCTGTTTTTT
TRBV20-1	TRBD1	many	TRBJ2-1	CSARDRGQGLFF	TGCAGTGCTAGAGATCGGGGACAGGGTCTGTTCTTC
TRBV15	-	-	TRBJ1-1	CATSRAKESRFAEAFF	TGTGCCACCAGCAGAGCAAAGGAGAGTCGATTCGCTGAAGCTTTCTTT
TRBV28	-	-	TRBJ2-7	CASSPDLRGTSSYEQYF	TGTGCCAGCAGTCCGGATCTTAGGGGGACGTCCTCCTACGAGCAGTACTTC
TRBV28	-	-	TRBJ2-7	CASSRTPSDYEQYF	TGTGCCAGCAGCCGGACACCCTCCGACTACGAGCAGTACTTC
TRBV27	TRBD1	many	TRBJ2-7	CASSPGTGAEQYF	TGTGCCAGCAGTCCCGGGACAGGGGCCGAGCAGTACTTC
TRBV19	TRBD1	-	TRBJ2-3	CASRTGTTTDTQYF	TGTGCCAGTAGGACAGGGACCACCACAGATACGCAGTATTTT
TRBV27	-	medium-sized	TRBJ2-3	CASSFRGRRTDTQYF	TGTGCCAGCAGTTTCCGGGGGAGGCGCACAGATACGCAGTATTTT
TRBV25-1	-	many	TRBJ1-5	CASSASGGQPQHF	TGTGCCAGCAGCGCCTCAGGTGGTCAGCCCCAGCATTTT
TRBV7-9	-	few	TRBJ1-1	CASSLDASTEAFF	TGTGCCAGCAGCTTAGACGCTAGCACTGAAGCTTTCTTT
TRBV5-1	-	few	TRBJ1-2	CASSLGQPNYGYTF	TGCGCCAGCAGCTTAGGACAGCCTAACTATGGCTACACCTTC
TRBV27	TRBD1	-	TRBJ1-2	CASSWGGGGYTF	TGTGCCAGCAGTTGGGGAGGGGGCGGCTACACCTTC
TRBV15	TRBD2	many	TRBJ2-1	CATSRDRGTSGGYNEQFF	TGTGCCACCAGCAGAGATCGAGGGACTAGCGGAGGGTACAATGAGCAGTTCTTC
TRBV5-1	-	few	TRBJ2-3	CASSHRLSTDTQYF	TGCGCCAGCAGCCACCGACTGAGCACAGATACGCAGTATTTT
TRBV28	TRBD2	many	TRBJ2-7	CATAFASGHYEQYF	TGTGCCACCGCGTTTGCTAGCGGACACTACGAGCAGTACTTC
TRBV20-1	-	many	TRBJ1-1	CSARDSIQAFMMNTEAFF	TGCAGTGCTAGAGATTCTATCCAGGCCTTCATGATGAACACTGAAGCTTTCTTT
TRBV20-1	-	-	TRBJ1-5	CSAKRSGSNQPQHF	TGCAGTGCTAAAAGATCGGGTAGCAATCAGCCCCAGCATTTT
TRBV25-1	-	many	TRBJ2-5	CASSELGAGETQYF	TGTGCCAGCAGTGAGTTGGGAGCTGGCGAGACCCAGTACTTC
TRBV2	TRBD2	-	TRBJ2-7	CASSGGAAGGPYEQYF	TGTGCCAGCAGTGGAGGGGCAGCGGGAGGGCCCTACGAGCAGTACTTC
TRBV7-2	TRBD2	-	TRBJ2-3	CASSLGVGLAGDTQYF	TGTGCCAGCAGCTTAGGGGTGGGTCTAGCGGGAGATACGCAGTATTTT
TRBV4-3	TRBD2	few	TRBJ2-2	CASSQATSGRNTGELFF	TGCGCCAGCAGCCAGGCTACTAGCGGGAGGAACACCGGGGAGCTGTTTTTT
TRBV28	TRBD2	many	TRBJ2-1	CASSFWTSGRNEQFF	TGTGCCAGCAGTTTTTGGACTAGCGGGAGGAATGAGCAGTTCTTC
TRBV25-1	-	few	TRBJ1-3	CASSDTRQLAGNTIYF	TGTGCCAGCAGTGACACCAGGCAACTGGCGGGAAACACCATATATTTT
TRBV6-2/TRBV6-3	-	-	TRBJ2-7	CASSRPGPVPPFHTHEQYF	TGTGCCAGCAGCCGTCCGGGGCCAGTTCCTCCTTTCCACACACACGAGCAGTACTTC